Detailed here is one T cell receptor beta chain. This record belongs to a study of blood T cell repertoires in COVID-19. Study at large: The study drew acute and convalescent COVID-19 samples from the United States, Italy and Spain. Sources were T cells, B-cell-depleted T cells, or PBMCs; the material itself was cDNA or gDNA.

Authors' analysis steps: By means of reference gene primer amplification, nucleated cell counts were estimated. Produced via immunoSEQ multiplex PCR; TCRdb's table is partial and in-frame only. V, J and clone size derive from that table, while D and trimming were established from the DNA sequence. The sample lists 55,000 to 70,000 clones, around 84% occurring once. Germline values: CDR1 LNHDA, CDR2 SQIVND (reference sequence). This CDR3 contains 17 residues. Trimming removed 6 bases at V and 2 bases at J, with 20 bases between. The chain recombines TRBV19 with TRBJ2-4; the D gene is possibly TRBD1 (6 bases). The sequence was collected from a man aged 65 to 85 with acute or convalescent COVID-19. What was sequenced was peripheral blood. The CDR3 bases are TGTGCCAGTAGATCCCCCGGGACACTTTTTTCCAAAAACATTCAGTACTTC. Translated, it gives CASRSPGTLFSKNIQYF.